The 5 T cell receptor beta chains presented below share a single source sample, sequenced in a study of response to subunit inactivated influenza vaccine. TCRdb processed the RT-PCR reads anew with MiXCR; each CDR3 protein has one entry. The sample lists over 800,000 distinct CDR3 sequences; around 20% were seen once. Sequences were derived from PBMCs from blood, sampled approximately 5 days after vaccination. All receptors come from a man aged 50-60 years who received an inactivated influenza vaccine.

J is TRBJ2-7 and V is TRBV28; 10 bases map to TRBD1. Germline values: CDR1 MDHEN, CDR2 SYDVKM. The CDR3 is 13 amino acids. V trimming: 6 bases; J trimming: 6 bases; junction bases outside the gene matches: 5. CDR3 in DNA: TGTGCCAGCAGGGGGACAGGGGTTGGCGAGCAGTACTTC. Its translation is CASRGTGVGEQYF.

This chain uses TRBV29-1 with TRBJ2-1; the D is unclear. In germline, CDR1 is SQVTM, CDR2 ANQGSEA. The CDR3 covers 16 residues. Between the trimmed V and J ends, which lost 4 bases and 0 bases, there was a span of 16 bases. This chain's CDR3 is CSVAGGVLSSYNEQFF. CDR3 DNA: TGCAGCGTTGCTGGCGGTGTACTAAGCTCCTACAATGAGCAGTTCTTC.

This clonotype was seen ten or more times. The rearrangement links TRBV29-1 to TRBJ2-1; 8 nucleotides align to TRBD1. The length of the CDR3 is 14 residues. The trim removed 5 bases at V and 3 bases at J, leaving 6 bases unmatched. Germline V gives CDR1 SQVTM, CDR2 ANQGSEA. CDR3 sequence: CSVPQGVFYNEQFF. CDR3 nucleotides: TGCAGCGTTCCACAGGGGGTCTTCTACAATGAGCAGTTCTTC.

This clonotype has just a few counts. The chain recombines TRBV12-3 or TRBV12-4 with TRBJ2-3, with D tentatively TRBD2 (6 bases). The CDR3 has 15 residues. Trimming pared 6 bases from V and 2 bases from J, leaving 15 bases between. CDR3 region: CASSETGGTTDTQYF. The CDR3 nucleotides read TGTGCCAGCAGCGAAACTGGGGGGACCACAGATACGCAGTATTTT.

The chain carries TRBV20-1 and TRBJ2-7; 9 positions agree with TRBD1. Per germline, CDR1 DFQATT and CDR2 SNEGSKA (reference sequence). The CDR3 has 13 amino acids. Germline trimming cut 4 bases from V and 5 bases from J; bases unmatched to any gene: 6. The DNA of the CDR3 is TGCAGTGCTACAAGACAGGGGGTAAACGAGCAGTACTTC. This codes for CSATRQGVNEQYF.